This T cell receptor (beta chain) was documented in a study of T-cell memory formation after mild COVID-19. This CDR3 region has 13 residues. Germline assignment: CDR1 GTSNPN and CDR2 SVGIG (reference sequence). V was trimmed by 2 bases and J by 4 bases, leaving 9 bases between them. TCRdb used MiXCR to reprocess the 5' RACE reads, holding one entry per CDR3 protein. This sample carries a few hundred thousand distinct CDR3 sequences, roughly 18% of them seen once, and the ten largest clones take 23%. General observations from the study: Pre-infection memory held some responding clones, suggesting pre-existing cross-reactive T cells responded.

This clonotype was observed at least ten times. Its cognate antigen is unknown. The chain joins TRBV30 to TRBJ1-5; a weak D match, TRBD1 (5 bases). The TCR was taken from a man in his late teens or twenties who had mild COVID-19 (a few samples of this study predate the infection). Cell type and time point are not known. Sequenced sample: PBMCs or a T cell subset sorted from them (not recorded which). The CDR3 DNA is TGTGCCTGGAGTCGGGCAGGGAATCAGCCCCAGCATTTT. The encoded protein is CAWSRAGNQPQHF. The whole variable domain, remainder taken from reference TRBV30 and TRBJ1-5, is SQTIHQWPATLVQPVGSPLSLECTVEGTSNPNLYWYRQAAGRGLQLLFYSVGIGQISSEVPQNLSASRPQDRQFILSSKKLLLSDSGFYLCAWSRAGNQPQHFGDGTRLSIL.